This TCR beta chain came from a study of T cells expressing NK-cell markers. Findings and caveats of the study: It is unclear if expanded NKG2C-expressing clones target HCMV antigens.

TCRdb re-called the 5' RACE reads, yielding one record per CDR3 amino acid sequence without DNA. Listed are about 460,000 distinct CDR3 sequences; approximately 1.5% falls within the top ten. A note on this clonotype: Its antigen is unidentified.

The CDR3 spans 13 residues. Germline V gives CDR1 LNHNV, CDR2 YYDKDF (reference sequence). The sequence was obtained from a woman in her fifties or sixties in good health. J is TRBJ2-3 and V is TRBV15; TCRdb's assignment of TRBD2 cannot be checked, as there is no DNA. The source material was blood T cells: a sorted CD56 or NKG2C T cell subset, CD4+ or CD8+ T cells, or bulk PBMC T cells (not recorded which). The CDR3 here is CATSRDRGDTQYF.